This paragraph covers one T cell receptor (beta chain) sequence. Original methodology: Amplification of reference gene primers was used by the study to estimate nucleated cell counts. Only in-frame clones appear in the TCRdb table, and some are missing; sequencing was by immunoSEQ multiplex PCR. V, J and clone size are those of that table, while D and trimming were read from the DNA. The table records about 100,000 clones, approximately 92% of them present only once. These data are taken from a study of blood T cell repertoires in COVID-19. Study-wide context: Some COVID-19 samples were acute and others convalescent; all came from the United States, Italy and Spain. T cells, B-cell-depleted T cells, or PBMCs supplied cDNA or gDNA.

The germline CDR1 and CDR2 sequences are SGHRS and YFSETQ. This CDR3 has 18 amino acids. V lost 1 base to trimming and J lost 4 bases, with 21 bases between them. The specimen was peripheral blood. The gene calls are TRBV5-1 and TRBJ1-3; D is undetermined. The source of this sequence is a man aged 18 to 29 with acute or convalescent COVID-19. The CDR3 DNA sequence: TGCGCCAGCAGCTTGCGAATGGAACCCCGGTCGGGGGGAAACACCATATATTTT. This translates into CASSLRMEPRSGGNTIYF.